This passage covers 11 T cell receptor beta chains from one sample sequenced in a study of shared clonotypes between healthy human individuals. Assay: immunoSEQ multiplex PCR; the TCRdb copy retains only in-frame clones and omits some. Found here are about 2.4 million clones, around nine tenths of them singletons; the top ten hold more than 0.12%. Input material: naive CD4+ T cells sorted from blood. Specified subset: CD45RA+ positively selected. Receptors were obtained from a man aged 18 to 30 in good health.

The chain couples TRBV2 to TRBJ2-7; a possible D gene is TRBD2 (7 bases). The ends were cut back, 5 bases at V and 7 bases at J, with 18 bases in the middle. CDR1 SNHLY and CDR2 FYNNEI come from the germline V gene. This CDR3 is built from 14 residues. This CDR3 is CASSTGFSAGEQYF. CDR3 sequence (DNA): TGTGCCAGCAGTACAGGGTTCTCAGCGGGGGAGCAGTACTTC.

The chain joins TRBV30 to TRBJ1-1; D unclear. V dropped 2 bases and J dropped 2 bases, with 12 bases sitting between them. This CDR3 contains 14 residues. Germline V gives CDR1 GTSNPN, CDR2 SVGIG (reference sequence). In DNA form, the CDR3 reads TGTGCCTGGAGTTTGTCGTCCTCCAACACTGAAGCTTTCTTT. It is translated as CAWSLSSSNTEAFF. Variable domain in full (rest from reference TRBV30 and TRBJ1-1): SQTIHQWPATLVQPVGSPLSLECTVEGTSNPNLYWYRQAAGRGLQLLFYSVGIGQISSEVPQNLSASRPQDRQFILSSKKLLLSDSGFYLCAWSLSSSNTEAFFGQGTRLTVV.

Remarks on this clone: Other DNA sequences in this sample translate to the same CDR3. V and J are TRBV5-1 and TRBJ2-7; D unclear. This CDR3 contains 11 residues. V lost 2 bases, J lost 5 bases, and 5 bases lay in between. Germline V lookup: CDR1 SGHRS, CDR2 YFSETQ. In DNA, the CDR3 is TGCGCCAGCAGCTTAGAAGACGAGCAGTACTTC. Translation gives CASSLEDEQYF.

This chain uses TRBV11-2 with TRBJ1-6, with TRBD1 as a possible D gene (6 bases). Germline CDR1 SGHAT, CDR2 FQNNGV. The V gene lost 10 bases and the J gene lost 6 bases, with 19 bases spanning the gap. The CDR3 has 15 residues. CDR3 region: CAISALGGRNSPLHF. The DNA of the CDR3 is TGTGCCATCTCAGCCCTCGGGGGGCGTAATTCACCCCTCCACTTT.

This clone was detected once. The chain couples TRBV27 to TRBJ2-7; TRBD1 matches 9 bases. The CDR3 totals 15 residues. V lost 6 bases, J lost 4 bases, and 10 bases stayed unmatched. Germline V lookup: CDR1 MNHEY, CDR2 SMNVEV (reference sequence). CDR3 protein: CASSLTGTGIYEQYF. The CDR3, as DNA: TGTGCCAGCAGCCTTACCGGGACAGGGATATACGAGCAGTACTTC.

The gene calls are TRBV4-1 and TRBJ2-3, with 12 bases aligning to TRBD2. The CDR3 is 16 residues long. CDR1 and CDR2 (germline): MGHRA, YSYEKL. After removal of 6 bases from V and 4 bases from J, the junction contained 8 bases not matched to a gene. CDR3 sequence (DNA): TGCGCCAGCAGAACGCTAGCGGGGGGGCGTCCAGATACGCAGTATTTT. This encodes CASRTLAGGRPDTQYF.

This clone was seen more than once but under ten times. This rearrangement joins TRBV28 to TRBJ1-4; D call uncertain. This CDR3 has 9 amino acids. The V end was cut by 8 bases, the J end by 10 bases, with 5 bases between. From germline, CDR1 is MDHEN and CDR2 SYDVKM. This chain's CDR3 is CASGGKLFF. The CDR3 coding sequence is TGTGCCAGCGGCGGAAAACTGTTTTTT.

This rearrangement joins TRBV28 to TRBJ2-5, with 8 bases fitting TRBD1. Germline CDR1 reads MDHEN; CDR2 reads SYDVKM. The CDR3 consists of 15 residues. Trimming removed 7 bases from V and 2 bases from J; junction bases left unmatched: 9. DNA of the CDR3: TGTGCCAGCAAGGATAACAGGGGGTGGCAAGAGACCCAGTACTTC. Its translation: CASKDNRGWQETQYF.

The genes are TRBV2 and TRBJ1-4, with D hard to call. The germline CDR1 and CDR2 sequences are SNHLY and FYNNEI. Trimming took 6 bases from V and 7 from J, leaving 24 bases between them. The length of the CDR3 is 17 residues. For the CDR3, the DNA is TGTGCCAGCAGCACCCCGCAAGCAACTGGCGGACGTGAAAAACTGTTTTTT. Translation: CASSTPQATGGREKLFF.

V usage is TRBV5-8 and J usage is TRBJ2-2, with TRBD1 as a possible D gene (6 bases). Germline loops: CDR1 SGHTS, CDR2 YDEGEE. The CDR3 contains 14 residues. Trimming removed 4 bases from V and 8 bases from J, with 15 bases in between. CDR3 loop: CASSKTGLRGELFF. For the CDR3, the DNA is TGTGCCAGCAGCAAAACAGGGTTGAGGGGGGAGCTGTTTTTT.

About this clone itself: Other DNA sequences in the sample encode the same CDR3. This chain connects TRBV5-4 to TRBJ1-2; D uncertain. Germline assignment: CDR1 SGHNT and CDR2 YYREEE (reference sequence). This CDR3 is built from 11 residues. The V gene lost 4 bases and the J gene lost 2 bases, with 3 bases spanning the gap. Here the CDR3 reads CASSLNYGYTF. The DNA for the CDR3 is TGTGCCAGCAGCCTGAACTATGGCTACACCTTC.